The clone carrying this TCR beta chain was observed a few times. V was shortened by 0 bases and J by 8 bases, with 11 bases between the two germline ends. The CDR3 loop spans 13 amino acids. Germline V gives CDR1 SGHDT, CDR2 YYEEEE. Time point: after neoadjuvant nivolumab, at surgical resection. Patients had newly diagnosed, untreated stage II-IVA oral cavity squamous cell carcinoma. Patients had HPV-negative, locally advanced oral cavity squamous cell carcinoma. The table came from immunoSEQ multiplex PCR; TCRdb's copy has only in-frame clones and leaves some out. Among some 10,000 clones listed, under 75% were seen once. This sample is part of a study of neoadjuvant anti-PD-1 for oral cavity cancer. Study-wide context: Patients mostly received three to four biweekly nivolumab doses at 3 mg/kg before surgery. Non-progressing patients received a fourth nivolumab dose near day 43, then surgery on days 50-56.

This chain joins TRBV5-6 and TRBJ1-2; D is unclear. Sequences were derived from tumor tissue, sampled after nivolumab (anti-PD-1) treatment. This sequence originates from a person aged 40 to 85 with oral cavity squamous cell carcinoma. CDR3 region: CASSLVGVGGYTF. CDR3 in DNA: TGTGCCAGCAGCTTGGTTGGGGTAGGGGGCTACACCTTC.